A selection of T cell receptor beta chains follows, all from one sample in a study of blood T cell repertoires in COVID-19. Profiling relied on immunoSEQ multiplex PCR, and the TCRdb table lists in-frame clones only, not all of them. The table lists over 65,000 clones, approximately 90% of them singletons, with around 7% in the top ten. Sequencing was performed on peripheral blood. The receptors stem from a human donor in a cohort sampled during active COVID-19. The CDR3 runs from the conserved cysteine through the conserved F or W. The D gene is left open where the match is weak. Size is omitted from some rows. Given values are once, few, many or a class for expanded clones.

>TRBJ2-2|-|TRBV7-2|TRBD2
TGTGCCAGCAGACGAGGGACTACCTCGAACACCGGGGAGCTGTTTTTT
CASRRGTTSNTGELFF
>TRBJ1-1|-|TRBV5-1|TRBD1
TGCGCCAGCAGCCCCTTGAGCACAGGGGAGAACACTGAAGCTTTCTTT
CASSPLSTGENTEAFF
>TRBJ2-5|-|TRBV29-1|TRBD1
TGCAGCGCCGACAGGGGGCGGGAGGAGACCCAGTACTTC
CSADRGREETQYF
>TRBJ1-6|-|TRBV5-1|TRBD1
TGCGCCAGCAACCTCGGACAGGGTCTCAATTCACCCCTCCACTTT
CASNLGQGLNSPLHF
>TRBJ2-3|-|TRBV6-2/TRBV6-3|TRBD2
TGTGCCAGCAGTTACTCAAGCGGGGGGGCTAGGGATACGCAGTATTTT
CASSYSSGGARDTQYF
>TRBJ1-6|few|TRBV2|TRBD1
TGTGCCAGGCAAGGGACAGGGGCTGGCGGTGTTTCACCCCTCCACTTT
CARQGTGAGGVSPLHF
>TRBJ1-1|-|TRBV11-2|TRBD1
TGTGCCAGCAGACCCCAGACAGGGGGGAACACTGAAGCTTTCTTT
CASRPQTGGNTEAFF
>TRBJ1-2|-|TRBV6-5|-
TGTGCCAGCCGCGGGAGCAGTGGCTACACCTTC
CASRGSSGYTF
>TRBJ1-1|-|TRBV6-5|-
TGTGCCAGCAGCCTGACATCCCTGAACACTGAAGCTTTCTTT
CASSLTSLNTEAFF
>TRBJ1-5|-|TRBV2|-
TGTGCCAGCAGCGGGGGTGGGTGGACTCAGCCCCAGCATTTT
CASSGGGWTQPQHF
>TRBJ2-3|-|TRBV7-2|TRBD2
TGTGCCAGCAGCTTCGACACCGGGAGGGCAGATACGCAGTATTTT
CASSFDTGRADTQYF
>TRBJ1-1|-|TRBV29-1|-
TGCAGCGTTGACAGGAACACTGAAGCTTTCTTT
CSVDRNTEAFF
>TRBJ2-3|-|TRBV28|TRBD2
TGTGCCAGCACCAGTAGCGGGGGGGCAGCAGATACGCAGTATTTT
CASTSSGGAADTQYF
>TRBJ1-5|-|TRBV9|TRBD1
TGTGCCAGCAGCGCGACAGGGGGCATCAACCTATGTATTCAGCCCCAGCATTTT
CASSATGGINLCIQPQHF
>TRBJ1-2|-|TRBV6-5|TRBD1
TGTGCCAGCAGTATGACAGGGGACTATGGCTACACCTTC
CASSMTGDYGYTF
>TRBJ1-5|-|TRBV6-6|TRBD1
TGTGCCAGCAGTTACGGACAGGGGGGCTTAAGTGGGCCCCAGCATTTT
CASSYGQGGLSGPQHF
>TRBJ2-6|once|TRBV28|TRBD2
TGTGCCAGCAACTCCCGCGGGGGGCAGGGAGCATTCTCTGGGGCCAACGTCCTGACTTTC
CASNSRGGQGAFSGANVLTF